A single sample gave rise to the 7 T cell receptor beta chains below, sequenced in a study of blood T cell repertoires in COVID-19. The method was immunoSEQ multiplex PCR; TCRdb's version includes in-frame clones alone and lacks a portion of them. This sample has over 250,000 clones; about four fifths occur once, and the top ten carry approximately 5%. The sequenced sample was PBMCs or T cells enriched from blood (not recorded which). The source is a man aged 40-49 years who had been exposed to COVID-19.

This rearrangement joins TRBV19 to TRBJ2-7; 8 nucleotides agree with TRBD1. Germline trimming cut 2 bases from V and 6 bases from J; bases unmatched to any gene: 6. The germline V gene has CDR1 LNHDA and CDR2 SQIVND (reference sequence). The CDR3 has 14 amino acids. CDR3 residues: CASSITDRDREQYF. DNA for the CDR3: TGTGCCAGTAGTATAACGGACAGGGACCGCGAGCAGTACTTC.

This clone has just a few counts. The chain links TRBV5-8 to TRBJ2-5; the D gene is possibly TRBD2 (6 bases). CDR3 length: 12 amino acids. With 7 bases removed from V and 0 bases from J, the gap between germline ends came to 7 bases. CDR1 and CDR2 from the germline V gene are SGHTS and YDEGEE. The CDR3 reads CASRDYQETQYF. The CDR3 DNA is TGTGCCAGCCGGGACTACCAAGAGACCCAGTACTTC.

CDR3 region: CASSYREGRGETQYF. The CDR3 DNA reads TGTGCCAGCAGCTACCGGGAGGGCCGCGGAGAGACCCAGTACTTC. The gene calls are TRBV7-9 and TRBJ2-5; 8 bases map to TRBD2. CDR1 and CDR2 (germline): SEHNR, FQNEAQ (reference sequence). J gave up 4 bases and V 4 bases, and 8 bases lay outside the gene matches. The CDR3 has 15 residues.

The V gene is TRBV4-1, the J gene TRBJ2-7, with 10 bases aligning to TRBD1. The CDR3 is made up of 13 amino acids. In germline, CDR1 is MGHRA, CDR2 YSYEKL. J gave up 3 bases and V 4 bases, and 0 bases lay outside the gene matches. CDR3 region: CASSRDRGYEQYF. The CDR3, as DNA: TGCGCCAGCAGCCGGGACAGGGGCTACGAGCAGTACTTC.

In its sample, this clone was seen many times. The rearrangement uses TRBV15 and TRBJ2-3; 12 bases line up with TRBD2. After removal of 8 bases from V and 2 bases from J, the junction contained 5 bases not matched to a gene. CDR1 and CDR2 from the germline V gene are LNHNV and YYDKDF (reference sequence). The CDR3 is made up of 15 amino acids. The CDR3 spells CATSSGRALTDTQYF. As DNA, the CDR3 is TGTGCCACCTCTAGCGGGAGGGCCCTCACAGATACGCAGTATTTT.

The chain combines TRBV9 with TRBJ2-1, with 8 bases identical to TRBD2. The V gene end was trimmed by 4 bases and the J gene end by 1 base; junction bases not matched to a gene: 4. The CDR3 is 15 amino acids. CDR1 and CDR2 (germline): SGDLS, YYNGEE. In nucleotides, the CDR3 is TGTGCCAGCAGCTCCCCGGGAGGGTCCTACAATGAGCAGTTCTTC. It translates to CASSSPGGSYNEQFF. The full variable domain, with the rest looked up from reference TRBV9 and TRBJ2-1, is DSGVTQTPKHLITATGQRVTLRCSPRSGDLSVYWYQQSLDQGLQFLIQYYNGEERAKGNILERFSAQQFPDLHSELNLSSLELGDSALYFCASSSPGGSYNEQFFGPGTRLTVL.

V is TRBV6-5 and J is TRBJ1-2; 9 positions match TRBD1. Germline V gene lookup returns CDR1 MNHEY and CDR2 SVGAGI. After removal of 2 bases from V and 5 bases from J, the junction contained 3 bases not matched to a gene. This CDR3 has 14 residues. The CDR3 DNA reads TGTGCCAGCAGTTACCAAGGGACAGGGTATGGCTACACCTTC. The encoded protein is CASSYQGTGYGYTF.